A single sample is the source of the 7 T cell receptor beta chains below, sequenced in a study of control samples from healthy donors and cancer patients. Here immunoSEQ multiplex PCR was the method, and the copy in TCRdb shows in-frame clones only, minus some. This table holds 140,000 to 150,000 clones, 91% found once. Sequences were obtained from blood. These receptor sequences come from a man aged 25-45 years in good health.

The chain recombines TRBV10-3 with TRBJ2-5; D gene uncertain. This CDR3 comprises 15 residues. From germline, CDR1 is ENHRY and CDR2 SYGVKD. V was shortened by 2 bases and J by 2 bases, with 12 bases between the two germline ends. This CDR3 reads CAISEGLTVQETQYF. CDR3 DNA: TGTGCCATCAGTGAGGGGTTGACTGTTCAAGAGACCCAGTACTTC.

This sequence joins TRBV7-8 and TRBJ2-7; no reliable D call. V was cut by 8 bases and J by 3 bases, with 8 bases left in between. Germline assignment: CDR1 SGHVS and CDR2 FQNEAQ. The CDR3 sequence is 11 residues long. The CDR3, as DNA: TGTGCCAGCGCGGACGGCTACGAGCAGTACTTC. Encoded protein: CASADGYEQYF. The entire variable domain, with the rest obtained from reference TRBV7-8 and TRBJ2-7, is as follows: GAGVSQSPRYKVAKRGQDVALRCDPISGHVSLFWYQQALGQGPEFLTYFQNEAQLDKSGLPSDRFFAERPEGSVSTLKIQRTQQEDSAVYLCASADGYEQYFGPGTRLTVT.

The rearrangement joins TRBV4-2 to TRBJ2-5; D could derive from TRBD1 or TRBD2 (5 bases each). This CDR3 is 16 amino acids long. The V end lost 1 base, the J end lost 4 bases, and 16 bases lay between the germline ends. Germline lookup yields CDR1 LGHNA and CDR2 YNFKEQ. The CDR3 protein is CASSQAGTSWAETQYF. The CDR3, as DNA: TGTGCCAGCAGCCAAGCCGGGACCTCCTGGGCAGAGACCCAGTACTTC.

The chain carries TRBV7-9 and TRBJ1-5; D gene unclear. Trimming removed 5 bases at V and 8 bases at J, with 16 bases between. The germline CDR1 and CDR2 sequences are SEHNR and FQNEAQ (reference sequence). The length of the CDR3 is 14 residues. CDR3 sequence reads: CASSPTGGREPQHF. CDR3 nucleotides: TGTGCCAGCAGCCCTACGGGAGGGAGGGAGCCCCAGCATTTT.

This rearrangement joins TRBV5-4 to TRBJ2-1, with D possibly matching TRBD1 (6 bases). CDR3 length: 14 residues. In germline, CDR1 is SGHNT, CDR2 YYREEE (reference sequence). Between the trimmed V and J ends, which lost 1 base and 9 bases, there was a span of 14 bases. CDR3 nucleotides: TGTGCCAGCAGCTTGCAACAGGGAACGGGTGAGCAGTTCTTC. Translated, it gives CASSLQQGTGEQFF.

The chain uses TRBV7-3 and TRBJ2-6, with a tentative D call TRBD1 (5 bases). CDR1 and CDR2 (germline): SGHTA, FQGTGA. Trimming removed 3 bases at V and 3 bases at J, with 15 bases between. The CDR3 covers 17 residues. The CDR3 reads CASSLGYGANGANVLTF. The DNA for the CDR3 is TGTGCCAGCAGCTTGGGATATGGGGCGAATGGGGCCAACGTCCTGACTTTC. The whole variable domain, filled in from reference TRBV7-3 and TRBJ2-6, reads GAGVSQTPSNKVTEKGKYVELRCDPISGHTALYWYRQSLGQGPEFLIYFQGTGAADDSGLPNDRFFAVRPEGSVSTLKIQRTERGDSAVYLCASSLGYGANGANVLTFGAGSRLTVL.

The gene calls are TRBV19 and TRBJ1-1; TRBD1 is a possible D gene (5 bases). CDR3 length equals 18 residues. V was clipped by 3 bases and J by 2 bases, with 22 bases between them. Germline V gene sequence: CDR1 LNHDA, CDR2 SQIVND (reference sequence). CDR3 region: CASSIRGLSGTYNTEAFF. CDR3 sequence (DNA): TGTGCCAGTAGTATCCGAGGACTATCTGGGACCTATAACACTGAAGCTTTCTTT.